This TCR beta chain was sequenced for a study of blood T cell repertoires in COVID-19. Study background: Spain, Italy and the United States supplied samples that represented acute and convalescent COVID-19. The cDNA or gDNA used as material had been derived from T cells, B-cell-depleted T cells, or PBMCs.

Concerning this clone: Compared with germline, one end of the junction differs, possibly owing to a read error.

In the study's own analysis: Amplification with reference gene primers provided the estimates of nucleated cell counts. TCRdb's copy holds only in-frame clones and misses some; the assay was immunoSEQ multiplex PCR. The V and J calls and clone size were taken over from that table, and D and trimming were inferred from the DNA. The sample holds around 67,000 clones; almost 90% are singletons and the top ten take roughly 1.9%. This CDR3 is built from 13 residues. Germline V gene lookup returns CDR1 SGDLS and CDR2 YYNGEE. V gene TRBV9 combines with J gene TRBJ2-7, with TRBD2 matching over 12 bases. Sequenced: peripheral blood. This sequence was found in a woman older than 75 with active or convalescent COVID-19. In DNA, the CDR3 is TGTGCCAGCAGCGTGACTAGCGGGGGCCCGCCTTTCTTC. Translated, it gives CASSVTSGGPPFF.